Listed below are T cell receptor beta chains from one sample, sequenced in a study of blood T cell repertoires in COVID-19. Repertoires were generated with immunoSEQ multiplex PCR, while TCRdb's copy carries only in-frame clones and drops some. The data contain roughly 100,000 clones, roughly 87% of them seen just once; the ten biggest clones take up roughly 6%. Material for sequencing was peripheral blood. The receptor source for this set is a human donor in a cohort sampled during active COVID-19. Both conserved end residues are trimmed from each CDR3. The order of the fields is V gene, D gene, CDR3 protein. A D gene is named only where the DNA matches it firmly.

v_gene: TRBV7-9
d_gene: NA
CDR3aa: ASSLSEQF

v_gene: TRBV29-1
d_gene: TRBD2
CDR3aa: SVEAGGTVDTQY

v_gene: TRBV7-9
d_gene: NA
CDR3aa: ASSLASDTDTQY

v_gene: TRBV19
d_gene: TRBD2
CDR3aa: ASSILAGNNNEQF

v_gene: TRBV5-1
d_gene: TRBD2
CDR3aa: ASSQTGLAGEDEQY

v_gene: TRBV28
d_gene: NA
CDR3aa: ASSFRGMDGQNYGYT

v_gene: TRBV9
d_gene: NA
CDR3aa: ASSVTRSTGELF

v_gene: TRBV19
d_gene: NA
CDR3aa: ASSRRTPHGQPQH

v_gene: TRBV4-1
d_gene: TRBD2
CDR3aa: ASSQEMVSGGAHEQF

v_gene: TRBV2
d_gene: NA
CDR3aa: ASSDTRQNLYGYT

v_gene: TRBV19
d_gene: NA
CDR3aa: ASSIAVGASAKNIQY

v_gene: TRBV18
d_gene: NA
CDR3aa: ASSPRQDQETQY

v_gene: TRBV7-9
d_gene: TRBD1
CDR3aa: ASSSTTGAITLNYGYT

v_gene: TRBV9
d_gene: NA
CDR3aa: ASSVAGNSQETQY

v_gene: TRBV9
d_gene: NA
CDR3aa: ASSPEGLPYNEQF

v_gene: TRBV2
d_gene: NA
CDR3aa: ASTRQDLSYEQY

v_gene: TRBV21-1
d_gene: NA
CDR3aa: ASSKYRGRQDTEAF

v_gene: TRBV18
d_gene: NA
CDR3aa: ASSPGLFRGQETQY

v_gene: TRBV7-9
d_gene: TRBD2
CDR3aa: ASSPGGKKANTGELF

v_gene: TRBV6-5
d_gene: NA
CDR3aa: ASIGHLANTGELF

v_gene: TRBV12-5
d_gene: TRBD1
CDR3aa: ASGGTGESTEAF

v_gene: TRBV6-5
d_gene: NA
CDR3aa: ASSGDYGYT

v_gene: TRBV28
d_gene: TRBD1
CDR3aa: ASSRQGGYGYT

v_gene: TRBV29-1
d_gene: TRBD1
CDR3aa: SVETTGDYEQY

v_gene: TRBV19
d_gene: TRBD1
CDR3aa: ASSIPTGQGSGEQY

v_gene: TRBV28
d_gene: TRBD1
CDR3aa: ASSTPTGAAGNTIY

v_gene: TRBV7-2
d_gene: TRBD2
CDR3aa: ASSSRASGRAGELF

v_gene: TRBV7-9
d_gene: TRBD1
CDR3aa: ASSPPETGVEQY

v_gene: TRBV5-1
d_gene: TRBD1
CDR3aa: ASSLLGQRQETQY

v_gene: TRBV27
d_gene: TRBD1
CDR3aa: ASSPVDSQGADEQY

v_gene: TRBV3-1/TRBV3-2
d_gene: NA
CDR3aa: ASSQDSGRAF

v_gene: TRBV24-1
d_gene: NA
CDR3aa: ATSDLGDEPTTGELF

v_gene: TRBV21-1
d_gene: NA
CDR3aa: ASSKGREEWNEQF

v_gene: TRBV14
d_gene: NA
CDR3aa: ASSLFGGGSLRDEQF

v_gene: TRBV19
d_gene: TRBD1
CDR3aa: ASSIGTGDEQY

v_gene: TRBV10-2
d_gene: TRBD2
CDR3aa: ASSGGGGSNEQF

v_gene: TRBV19
d_gene: TRBD1
CDR3aa: ASSGDRGRQPQH

v_gene: TRBV3-1/TRBV3-2
d_gene: NA
CDR3aa: ASSQDTGNYGYT

v_gene: TRBV29-1
d_gene: NA
CDR3aa: SVGGAVGNEKLF

v_gene: TRBV7-2
d_gene: NA
CDR3aa: ASSFLRSDTEAF

v_gene: TRBV5-6
d_gene: NA
CDR3aa: ASSLGPRGPYNSPLH

v_gene: TRBV27
d_gene: TRBD2
CDR3aa: ASRIGPGTNNEQF

v_gene: TRBV25-1
d_gene: NA
CDR3aa: ASSYRAFGTGELF

v_gene: TRBV3-1/TRBV3-2
d_gene: TRBD2
CDR3aa: ASSQEVRGRAQF

v_gene: TRBV2
d_gene: TRBD2
CDR3aa: ASTFLAGGIEQY

v_gene: TRBV18
d_gene: TRBD2
CDR3aa: ASSPPKWQGLRAGGSDNEQF

v_gene: TRBV19
d_gene: NA
CDR3aa: ASSIFGDETQY